The sequence of this TCR beta chain was determined in a study of T cell repertoires in aging, cancer and after chemotherapy. Study context: Paired samples before and after chemotherapy came from glioblastoma patients receiving temozolomide-based therapy.

The V gene's germline CDR1 is MNHEY and CDR2 SVGAGI. Trimming removed 0 bases from V and 8 bases from J, with 5 bases in between. The CDR3 covers 12 residues. In its sample, this clonotype is large (0.1 to 1%). Peripheral blood genomic DNA, not sorted cells or RNA, was the template. A mixed TRB-A/B primer pool amplified rearranged TRB by multiplex touch-down PCR. TCRdb independently ran MiXCR on the multiplex PCR reads; one entry per CDR3 protein. The sample yields about 1,900 distinct CDR3 sequences, 15% to 20% seen once. Sequencing was done on a sample of blood. The origin of this receptor is a human donor with a solid tumor. V usage is TRBV6-5 and J usage is TRBJ2-1; no clear D gene. In DNA, the CDR3 is TGTGCCAGCAGTTACTCGTCCCATGAGCAGTTCTTC. Its translation: CASSYSSHEQFF.